This T cell receptor beta chain comes out of a study of post-analysis software for immune sequencing data. General study points: Strong co-clustering by F measure was evident for samples that had been prepared in the same batch. With TRBV5-6, TRBV5-1 and TRBV20-1 included, about five TRBV segments were more frequent in patients than in controls. Controls' normalized Chao1 diversity significantly exceeded that of multiple sclerosis patients.

In its sample, this clonotype was seen a few times. Antigen: not known. With 0 bases removed from V and 4 bases from J, the gap between germline ends came to 12 bases. The CDR3 sequence is 15 residues long. Germline lookup yields CDR1 LGHNA and CDR2 YNFKEQ. Prepared TCR beta cDNA libraries contained unique molecular identifiers. Hundreds of thousands of cDNA molecules came from approximately 1 to 10 million T cells. TCRdb reprocessed the PCR reads via MiXCR and lists one record per CDR3 protein. The data hold hundreds of thousands of distinct CDR3 sequences, with about 40% observed a single time. The chain uses TRBV4-2 and TRBJ1-2, with a possible D match to TRBD1 (6 bases). The specimen was blood. The TCR was taken from a girl aged 10 to 17 with multiple sclerosis. CDR3 loop: CASSQEGRTAYGYTF. The CDR3 DNA reads as TGTGCCAGCAGCCAAGAGGGCAGGACAGCCTATGGCTACACCTTC.